This T cell receptor beta chain was sequenced in a study of CD8 T cells in ankylosing spondylitis. Study observations and caveats: Earlier reports found some motif variants in synovial fluid and blood in reactive arthritis. CD8+ disease-linked clones were present at relatively low frequencies in blood. What seemed typical of ankylosing spondylitis blood was a TCR beta motif built from roughly eight highly homologous variants.

Each TCR beta library was made by quantitative 5'-RACE that incorporated molecular barcodes. TCRdb ran MiXCR on the 5' RACE reads and lists one entry per CDR3 protein. The repertoire holds about 220,000 distinct CDR3 sequences, with about 16% as singletons. There are 13 residues in the CDR3. Deletions cut 4 bases from V and 8 bases from J, with 14 bases between. The germline V gene has CDR1 LGHDT and CDR2 YNNKEL (reference sequence). As to this clonotype: The antigen remains undetermined.

The receptor comes from a male donor with ankylosing spondylitis. This chain joins TRBV3-1 and TRBJ1-1, with a possible D match to TRBD1 (6 bases). Sequences were obtained from blood, either unsorted or a sorted T cell fraction (not recorded which). The CDR3 DNA reads as TGTGCCAGCAGCCTAGGGGACATGTCAGAAGCTTTCTTT. It yields the protein CASSLGDMSEAFF.